This TCR beta chain is from a study of cytomegalovirus exposure and HLA in healthy donors. About the study: Earlier, roughly 120 million unique TCR beta sequences were recovered from about 200 million T cells by an analysis. Overall study results and limits: Researchers reportedly found TCR beta sequences accurately predicted most subjects' HLA-A and HLA-B alleles. The study flagged fewer than 200 TCR beta chains as cytomegalovirus-associated. In a later analysis, specific HLA alleles were associated with 15,000 to 20,000 TCR beta sequences at a 0.05 false discovery rate.

On this clone: What it binds is unknown.

The length of the CDR3 is 15 residues. Germline-derived CDR1 and CDR2 are SEHNR and FQNEAQ (reference sequence). Trimming left V 5 bases short and J 0 bases short, with 10 bases between. Primers included in the PCR were 60 Vbeta and 13 Jbeta primers. Sequencing used immunoSEQ multiplex PCR; TCRdb keeps in-frame clones, though not all of them. The sample includes about 90,000 clones, around 78% of them seen just once. The TCR was taken from a young man in good health and CMV-seronegative. Specimen: PBMCs. This rearrangement joins TRBV7-9 to TRBJ1-4, with D maybe TRBD1 (6 bases). CDR3 protein: CASSPGHATNEKLFF. CDR3 coding DNA: TGTGCCAGCAGCCCGGGACATGCAACTAATGAAAAACTGTTTTTT.